The present TCR beta chain was sequenced within a study of shared clonotypes between healthy human individuals. CD45RO-negative cells were positively selected for CCR7, leaving out terminally differentiated effector memory CD45RA+ cells. In germline, CDR1 is LNHDA, CDR2 SQIVND (reference sequence). The CDR3 is 15 residues long. With V trimmed by 5 bases and J by 0 bases, 7 bases remained unmatched. Study results and limitations: Larger richness was generally estimated for naive than memory subsets.

Details on this clone: Its antigen remains unknown.

Libraries were prepared by immunoSEQ multiplex PCR; TCRdb keeps only in-frame clonotypes and omits some of them. The table shows millions of clones, with about 93% occurring only once. This receptor was obtained from a young man in good health. Some clones in this sample may be carry-over from other donors' samples. Sample: naive CD8+ T cells from PBMCs. This rearrangement joins TRBV19 to TRBJ2-7; TRBD2 aligns across 7 bases. Here the CDR3 reads CASSLGLSSSYEQYF. CDR3 nucleotide sequence: TGTGCCAGTAGTCTGGGACTATCATCCTCCTACGAGCAGTACTTC.